This is a list of T cell receptor beta chains from one sample in a study of CD8 T cells in Susac syndrome. TCRdb recomputed calls from the immunoSEQ multiplex PCR reads with MiXCR, one row per CDR3 protein. The repertoire holds roughly 190,000 distinct CDR3 sequences, 75% to 95% seen once, with approximately 0.09% in the top ten. Material for sequencing was CD4+ T cells from PBMCs. The source of these receptors is a human donor with Susac syndrome. CDR3s include the opening cysteine and the closing phenylalanine or tryptophan. A D gene is named only where the DNA matches it firmly. Some rows have no size entry. The others give once, few or many, or a class for an expanded clone.

NA	NA	TRBV2	TRBJ1-4	CASVDASNEKLFF	TGTGCCAGCGTAGACGCATCTAATGAAAAACTGTTTTTT
NA	NA	TRBV6-5	TRBJ2-3	CASRDLGAMGTQYF	TGTGCCAGCAGGGACTTAGGGGCGATGGGTACGCAGTATTTT
NA	NA	TRBV7-9	TRBJ2-7	CASSFSTGNYEQYF	TGTGCCAGCAGCTTCTCCACAGGGAACTACGAGCAGTACTTC
NA	NA	TRBV25-1	TRBJ2-3	CASSEWTASTDTQYF	TGTGCCAGCAGTGAATGGACGGCTAGCACAGATACGCAGTATTTT
NA	NA	TRBV28	TRBJ1-5	CASSLSGKNQPQHF	TGTGCCAGCAGTTTATCGGGAAAGAATCAGCCCCAGCATTTT
NA	TRBD2	TRBV3-1	TRBJ2-1	CASTETSGEYNEQFF	TGTGCCAGCACCGAGACTAGCGGGGAATACAATGAGCAGTTCTTC
NA	NA	TRBV20-1	TRBJ1-1	CSARDGGVHTEAFF	TGCAGTGCTAGAGATGGAGGGGTGCACACTGAAGCTTTCTTT
once	TRBD2	TRBV24-1	TRBJ2-2	CATSRTSGMTGELFF	TGTGCCACCAGTAGGACTAGCGGGATGACCGGGGAGCTGTTTTTT
once	NA	TRBV11-2	TRBJ2-5	CASSLSQNQETQYF	TGTGCCAGCAGCTTATCCCAGAACCAAGAGACCCAGTACTTC
NA	NA	TRBV5-4	TRBJ2-3	CASSYPGVSDTQYF	TGTGCCAGCAGCTACCCGGGAGTCTCAGATACGCAGTATTTT
NA	NA	TRBV18	TRBJ2-5	CASSPPGGETQYF	TGTGCCAGCTCACCGCCGGGTGGAGAGACCCAGTACTTC
NA	NA	TRBV2	TRBJ2-1	CASSELPDHNEQFF	TGTGCCAGCAGTGAACTCCCGGACCACAATGAGCAGTTCTTC
NA	NA	TRBV12-3/TRBV12-4	TRBJ2-3	CASSMGADTQYF	TGTGCCAGCAGCATGGGGGCGGATACGCAGTATTTT
NA	NA	TRBV2	TRBJ2-5	CASNRVPETQYF	TGTGCCAGCAACCGGGTCCCAGAGACCCAGTACTTC
NA	NA	TRBV9	TRBJ2-3	CASSVGRGTTDTQYF	TGTGCCAGCAGCGTAGGGAGGGGGACCACAGATACGCAGTATTTT
NA	NA	TRBV27	TRBJ1-3	CASAIDSYGTGNTIYF	TGTGCCAGCGCCATTGACAGCTATGGAACTGGAAACACCATATATTTT
NA	TRBD1	TRBV27	TRBJ2-2	CASRGDRANTGELFF	TGTGCCAGCAGGGGGGACAGGGCGAACACCGGGGAGCTGTTTTTT
NA	TRBD1	TRBV7-9	TRBJ2-5	CASGRTGGVGTQYF	TGTGCCAGCGGAAGGACAGGGGGAGTGGGGACCCAGTACTTC
NA	NA	TRBV2	TRBJ2-3	CASSARGPSTDTQYF	TGTGCCAGCAGTGCGAGAGGCCCTAGCACAGATACGCAGTATTTT
NA	NA	TRBV7-2	TRBJ1-4	CASSSLGRANEKLFF	TGTGCCAGCAGCTCCCTGGGTAGGGCTAATGAAAAACTGTTTTTT
NA	NA	TRBV5-6	TRBJ2-5	CASSLGQLTQETQYF	TGTGCCAGCAGCTTAGGGCAGCTAACCCAAGAGACCCAGTACTTC
NA	NA	TRBV7-9	TRBJ2-6	CASSSDTSGANVLTF	TGTGCCAGCAGCTCTGACACCTCTGGGGCCAACGTCCTGACTTTC
once	TRBD1	TRBV4-1	TRBJ2-7	CASRRTGGYEQYF	TGCGCCAGCAGAAGAACAGGGGGCTACGAGCAGTACTTC
once	NA	TRBV10-3	TRBJ1-1	CAIAASGGTEAFF	TGTGCCATTGCGGCCAGCGGGGGGACTGAAGCTTTCTTT
NA	NA	TRBV3-1	TRBJ2-1	CASSQAGGPTYNEQFF	TGTGCCAGCAGCCAAGCTGGAGGACCCACCTACAATGAGCAGTTCTTC
NA	NA	TRBV10-3	TRBJ1-1	CATSYREMNTEAFF	TGTGCCACCAGTTATCGGGAAATGAACACTGAAGCTTTCTTT
once	NA	TRBV18	TRBJ2-7	CASSPQGVQREQYF	TGTGCCAGCTCACCACAGGGTGTACAACGGGAGCAGTACTTC
few	NA	TRBV6-5	TRBJ1-1	CASSFRVRDTEAFF	TGTGCCAGCAGCTTCAGGGTAAGGGACACTGAAGCTTTCTTT
once	NA	TRBV3-1	TRBJ2-7	CASSQGARREQYF	TGTGCCAGCAGCCAAGGGGCTCGGAGGGAGCAGTACTTC
NA	NA	TRBV5-1	TRBJ2-7	CASSSPGGTAYEQYF	TGCGCCAGCAGCTCCCCGGGCGGGACAGCCTACGAGCAGTACTTC
NA	NA	TRBV7-9	TRBJ2-7	CASSFSNTPYEQYF	TGTGCCAGCAGCTTTTCTAACACCCCCTACGAGCAGTACTTC
NA	NA	TRBV20-1	TRBJ2-5	CSARPGQTKETQYF	TGCAGTGCTAGACCCGGACAGACAAAAGAGACCCAGTACTTC
NA	NA	TRBV27	TRBJ1-1	CATIPAGRGGVNTEAFF	TGTGCCACCATTCCCGCGGGGCGGGGTGGCGTGAACACTGAAGCTTTCTTT
NA	TRBD1	TRBV30	TRBJ1-5	CAWSLWGQGADQPQHF	TGTGCCTGGAGCCTTTGGGGACAGGGGGCTGATCAGCCCCAGCATTTT
NA	TRBD1	TRBV5-6	TRBJ2-3	CASSPRTGSDTQYF	TGTGCCAGCAGTCCCAGGACAGGGTCAGATACGCAGTATTTT
NA	NA	TRBV4-1	TRBJ2-3	CASSQEGTGNTQYF	TGCGCCAGCAGCCAAGAAGGGACTGGGAATACGCAGTATTTT
NA	TRBD1	TRBV9	TRBJ1-1	CASNRGGENTEAFF	TGTGCCAGCAATAGAGGGGGCGAGAACACTGAAGCTTTCTTT
NA	NA	TRBV5-6	TRBJ2-1	CASSGALGLYEQFF	TGTGCCAGCAGCGGGGCGCTGGGGCTTTATGAGCAGTTCTTC
NA	NA	TRBV7-2	TRBJ2-3	CASSRQADSTDTQYF	TGTGCCAGCTCACGCCAAGCGGACAGCACAGATACGCAGTATTTT
NA	TRBD2	TRBV7-2	TRBJ2-1	CASSLRTSGAYNEQFF	TGTGCCAGCAGCTTACGGACTAGCGGGGCCTACAATGAGCAGTTCTTC
NA	TRBD2	TRBV7-2	TRBJ2-3	CASSLRLAGAGDTQYF	TGTGCCAGCAGCTTACGACTAGCGGGGGCGGGAGATACGCAGTATTTT
NA	TRBD2	TRBV20-1	TRBJ2-1	CSAGLAGEVYNEQFF	TGCAGTGCGGGCCTAGCGGGAGAGGTCTACAATGAGCAGTTCTTC
NA	NA	TRBV29-1	TRBJ1-4	CSVGGLDEKLFF	TGCAGCGTTGGAGGGCTAGATGAAAAACTGTTTTTT
NA	TRBD1	TRBV4-1	TRBJ1-5	CASSQVDRDNQPQHF	TGCGCCAGCAGCCAAGTGGACAGGGACAATCAGCCCCAGCATTTT
NA	TRBD2	TRBV28	TRBJ2-7	CASSFPGGYSYEQYF	TGTGCCAGCAGTTTTCCGGGAGGCTACTCCTACGAGCAGTACTTC
NA	TRBD2	TRBV9	TRBJ2-3	CASSATSGTTGTDTQYF	TGTGCCAGCAGCGCCACTAGCGGGACTACCGGCACAGATACGCAGTATTTT